This T cell receptor (beta chain) was retrieved from a study of T cells in Graves' hyperthyroidism and ophthalmopathy. Lactation, pregnancy, other autoimmune disease or uncontrolled infection led to exclusion of patients. RNA transcripts provided the source from which TCR beta CDR3 regions were amplified. A set of HTBI primers served as the primers for a first-round RT-PCR of the TCR CDR3. MiXCR, applied by TCRdb to the multiplex PCR reads, yields one record per CDR3 protein. The sample includes a few hundred thousand distinct CDR3 sequences, about 15% of them seen just once. The sequenced sample consisted of blood. The receptor was derived from a woman aged 25 to 39 with Graves' hyperthyroidism that later progressed to Graves' ophthalmopathy.

The chain's CDR3 is CASSYSTGHGNQPQHF. Written as DNA, the CDR3 is TGTGCCAGCAGTTACTCGACAGGGCATGGCAATCAGCCCCAGCATTTT. This sequence joins TRBV6-5 and TRBJ1-5, with TRBD1 identical over 7 bases. V trimming: 0 bases; J trimming: 2 bases; junction bases outside the gene matches: 4. Germline assignment: CDR1 MNHEY and CDR2 SVGAGI. The CDR3 has 16 amino acids.